These 14 T cell receptor beta chains were all obtained from the same sample, sequenced in a study of siplizumab effects on memory and regulatory T cells. Libraries were prepared by immunoSEQ multiplex PCR; TCRdb keeps only in-frame clonotypes and omits some of them. The data show 95,000 to 100,000 clones, about nine tenths seen once. Sequenced sample: non-Treg CD4+ T cells sorted from blood. Receptors originate from a human donor in good health.

This rearrangement joins TRBV5-1 to TRBJ1-1, with TRBD1 as a possible D gene (5 bases). CDR3 length: 14 residues. Trimming removed 1 base from V and 2 bases from J, with 9 bases in between. Germline V CDR1 and CDR2: SGHRS, YFSETQ. CDR3: CASSLRGGNTEAFF. In nucleotides, the CDR3 is TGCGCCAGCAGCTTGAGGGGAGGCAACACTGAAGCTTTCTTT.

V and J are TRBV30 and TRBJ1-4, with unresolved D. The CDR3 runs to 13 residues. The germline CDR1 and CDR2 sequences are GTSNPN and SVGIG (reference sequence). Trimming took 3 bases from V and 10 from J, leaving 15 bases between them. CDR3 region: CAWSQTRLGKLFF. The CDR3 DNA sequence: TGTGCCTGGAGCCAGACACGGTTGGGAAAACTGTTTTTT.

In DNA, the CDR3 is TGCGCCAGCAGGTTCGAATTCCGGGACAGGGGTAACCAGCCCCAGCATTTT. Translating it yields CASRFEFRDRGNQPQHF. This chain connects TRBV4-1 to TRBJ1-5; 10 nucleotides agree with TRBD1. With 6 bases clipped from V and 7 bases from J, the junction kept 15 bases outside the gene matches. The CDR3 is made up of 17 amino acids. The germline CDR1 and CDR2 sequences are MGHRA and YSYEKL.

The chain couples TRBV7-3 to TRBJ2-6; D might be TRBD1 or TRBD2, each matching 5 bases. The germline V gene has CDR1 SGHTA and CDR2 FQGTGA. V lost 0 bases, J lost 3 bases, and 9 bases lay in between. This CDR3 has 16 residues. CDR3: CASSLTRGVGANVLTF. In DNA, the CDR3 is TGTGCCAGCAGCTTAACGCGAGGGGTTGGGGCCAACGTCCTGACTTTC.

This clone was counted once. The V gene is TRBV6-6, the J gene TRBJ2-1; possibly TRBD1 for D (6 bases). Germline CDR1 is MNHNY and CDR2 is SVGAGI (reference sequence). This CDR3 has 15 residues. The V end lost 2 bases, the J end lost 1 base, and 9 bases lay between the germline ends. The chain's CDR3 is CASSYRGHSYNEQFF. In DNA form, the CDR3 reads TGTGCCAGCAGTTACCGGGGACATTCCTACAATGAGCAGTTCTTC.

A note on this clone: Other DNA sequences in the sample encode the same CDR3. This chain links TRBV19 with TRBJ2-3, with 7 bases aligning to TRBD2. The CDR3 sequence is 14 residues long. Trimming removed 5 bases from V and 2 bases from J; junction bases left unmatched: 4. Germline V lookup: CDR1 LNHDA, CDR2 SQIVND (reference sequence). CDR3: CASSPSGYTDTQYF. The CDR3 DNA is TGTGCCAGTAGTCCTAGCGGTTACACAGATACGCAGTATTTT.

The chain is built from TRBV9 and TRBJ1-4; D possibly corresponds to TRBD1 (6 bases). The CDR3 consists of 14 residues. CDR1 is SGDLS and CDR2 is YYNGEE in the germline V gene. V lost 0 bases, J lost 3 bases, and 6 bases lay in between. CDR3 region: CASSVEGANEKLFF. The CDR3 DNA sequence: TGTGCCAGCAGCGTAGAGGGGGCTAATGAAAAACTGTTTTTT.

The chain carries TRBV5-1 and TRBJ2-7, with D maybe TRBD1 (5 bases). Germline CDR1 is SGHRS and CDR2 is YFSETQ. The V end was cut by 2 bases, the J end by 6 bases, with 12 bases between. The length of the CDR3 is 13 residues. The CDR3 DNA reads as TGCGCCAGCAGCTTCGACAGTTTCGGCGAGCAGTACTTC. Its protein product is CASSFDSFGEQYF.

This rearrangement joins TRBV5-4 to TRBJ2-7, with D perhaps given as TRBD1 or TRBD2 (5 bases each). CDR1 SGHNT and CDR2 YYREEE come from the germline V gene (reference sequence). The CDR3 totals 15 residues. Trimming shortened V by 4 bases and J by 1 base, and 15 bases separated the two germline ends. CDR3 residues: CASSKGPGGSYEQYF. As DNA, the CDR3 is TGTGCCAGCAGCAAGGGACCAGGTGGGTCCTACGAGCAGTACTTC. The variable domain in full, completed from reference TRBV5-4 and TRBJ2-7, reads ETGVTQSPTHLIKTRGQQVTLRCSSQSGHNTVSWYQQALGQGPQFIFQYYREEENGRGNFPPRFSGLQFPNYSSELNVNALELDDSALYLCASSKGPGGSYEQYFGPGTRLTVT.

V and J are TRBV7-2 and TRBJ1-1; the D gene is possibly TRBD1 (6 bases). The CDR3 spans 15 residues. Trimming took 1 base from V and 2 from J, leaving 11 bases between them. CDR1 and CDR2 (germline): SGHTA, FQGNSA. The CDR3 DNA reads as TGTGCCAGCAGCTTAGTGGTCAGGGGCAACACTGAAGCTTTCTTT. Protein: CASSLVVRGNTEAFF. The full variable domain, rest sourced from reference TRBV7-2 and TRBJ1-1, is GAGVSQSPSNKVTEKGKDVELRCDPISGHTALYWYRQSLGQGLEFLIYFQGNSAPDKSGLPSDRFSAERTGGSVSTLTIQRTQQEDSAVYLCASSLVVRGNTEAFFGQGTRLTVV.

The V call is TRBV7-6, the J call TRBJ1-2; D may be TRBD1 (5 bases). Germline loops: CDR1 SGHVS, CDR2 FNYEAQ. The CDR3 runs 15 residues. With 5 bases removed from V and 5 bases from J, the gap between germline ends came to 18 bases. The CDR3 nucleotides read TGTGCCAGCAGCCCCGACAGTAGGGGACGGTATGGCTACACCTTC. This gives the protein CASSPDSRGRYGYTF.

The rearrangement links TRBV7-3 to TRBJ2-1, with 13 bases identical to TRBD2. Trimming cost V 1 base and J 7 bases; bases outside gene matches: 7. CDR1 and CDR2 from the germline V gene are SGHTA and FQGTGA. The CDR3 is 17 amino acids. The CDR3 is CASSLKKGLAGINEQFF. The CDR3 coding sequence is TGTGCCAGCAGCTTAAAAAAGGGACTAGCGGGAATTAATGAGCAGTTCTTC.

This clone was picked up one time. As DNA, the CDR3 is TGTGCCAGCAGCCAAGAGGGGGGCGGCAGCTCCTATAATTCACCCCTCCACTTT. Protein sequence: CASSQEGGGSSYNSPLHF. V usage is TRBV4-2 and J usage is TRBJ1-6, with a weak D call TRBD1 (6 bases). Germline CDR1 LGHNA, CDR2 YNFKEQ. Trimming left V 0 bases short and J 0 bases short, with 12 bases between. This CDR3 region has 18 residues.

The chain uses TRBV21-1 and TRBJ1-2; TRBD1 is the table's D call and was not checked against the DNA. TRBV21-1 constitutes a pseudogene. The CDR3 totals 14 residues. DNA of the CDR3: TGTGCCAGCAGCAGTTCGGACAGGGGGCATGGCTACACCTTC. The encoded protein is CASSSSDRGHGYTF.